This TCR beta chain was found in a study of blood T cell repertoires in COVID-19. Trimming cost V 6 bases and J 4 bases, with 13 bases left between them. Germline loops: CDR1 SGHTA, CDR2 FQGNSA. This CDR3 has 14 amino acids. Clones were read by immunoSEQ multiplex PCR, and TCRdb kept only the in-frame ones, dropping some. The sample records roughly 220,000 clones, approximately 80% being singletons. This clonotype was sampled from a woman aged 40 to 55 with acute COVID-19. This chain connects TRBV7-2 to TRBJ2-1; D uncertain. The sequenced material came from PBMCs or T cells enriched from blood (not recorded which). As DNA, the CDR3 is TGTGCCAGCAGTTTCCCCACCGGTTACAATGAGCAGTTCTTC. It translates to CASSFPTGYNEQFF.